The 3 T cell receptor beta chains below come from one sample, sequenced in a study of CD8 T cells in ankylosing spondylitis. Notes on the study in general: Blood from ankylosing spondylitis patients appeared to carry a characteristic eight-variant TCR beta motif.

TCRdb re-called the 5' RACE reads with MiXCR, one entry per CDR3 protein. This sample has more than 600,000 distinct CDR3 sequences, with around a fifth found just once. What these receptors recognize is not known. The sequenced sample consisted of blood, either unsorted or a sorted T cell fraction (not recorded which). The receptors were gathered from a male donor with ankylosing spondylitis.

The J gene is TRBJ2-7, the V gene TRBV5-1, with 12 bases matching TRBD1. CDR3 size: 14 residues. V shed 5 bases and J 3 bases; nucleotides not matched to a gene: 3. Germline lookup yields CDR1 SGHRS and CDR2 YFSETQ. CDR3 residues: CASSGTGGGYEQYF. DNA for the CDR3: TGCGCCAGCAGTGGGACAGGGGGCGGCTACGAGCAGTACTTC.

This clonotype turned up a few times. The chain couples TRBV29-1 to TRBJ2-7; D perhaps matches TRBD2 (6 bases). Per germline, CDR1 SQVTM and CDR2 ANQGSEA. With 3 bases removed from V and 3 bases from J, the gap between germline ends came to 15 bases. The CDR3 totals 14 residues. In DNA, the CDR3 is TGCAGCGTTGAGGGAGTTGGGGGGAGCTACGAGCAGTACTTC. It codes for CSVEGVGGSYEQYF.

The chain combines TRBV12-3 or TRBV12-4 with TRBJ2-1; D ambiguous. The V end lost 2 bases, the J end lost 10 bases, and 6 bases lay between the germline ends. This CDR3 has 11 residues. The CDR3 here is CASSLRAEQFF. For the CDR3, the DNA is TGTGCCAGCAGTTTAAGGGCCGAGCAGTTCTTC.